This record concerns one TCR beta chain sequence. The target antigen is unknown. The Oncomine TCR Beta short-read assay sequenced DNA from cultured CD4+ T cells. From the PCR reads, TCRdb called clonotypes with MiXCR, one entry per CDR3 protein. The sample carries roughly 12,000 distinct CDR3 sequences, roughly 56% recorded once. The record originates from a study of vaccination and CD4 T cells after COVID-19. Study at large: Convalescent patients gave post-COVID blood a median about 110 days post-diagnosis, range 35 to 161. Control cultures, each given a CEFX pool, an HIV-1 Nef pool, or no peptide, were included. Cells were stimulated with overlapping spike peptide pools from SARS-CoV-2, HCoV-NL63, HCoV-OC43 and HCoV-229E.

Germline-derived CDR1 and CDR2 are ENHRY and SYGVKD. V lost 10 bases and J 8 bases, leaving 20 bases between the germline ends. The CDR3 extends over 13 amino acids. Treatment indicated: approximately 9-day PBMC culture with coronavirus spike peptide pools or control peptides (ViraFEST assay). Antigen-specific T cell expansion with peptide pools preceded TCR sequencing in the ViraFEST approach. The sequencing input was CD4+ T cells from blood, cultured in vitro. The clonotype originates from a human donor who had recovered from COVID-19. The chain has TRBV10-3 and TRBJ1-2, with D perhaps TRBD1 (5 bases). The CDR3 DNA reads as TGTGCCACGACCCCCGGGACTTTGCTCGGCTACACCTTC. Protein: CATTPGTLLGYTF.